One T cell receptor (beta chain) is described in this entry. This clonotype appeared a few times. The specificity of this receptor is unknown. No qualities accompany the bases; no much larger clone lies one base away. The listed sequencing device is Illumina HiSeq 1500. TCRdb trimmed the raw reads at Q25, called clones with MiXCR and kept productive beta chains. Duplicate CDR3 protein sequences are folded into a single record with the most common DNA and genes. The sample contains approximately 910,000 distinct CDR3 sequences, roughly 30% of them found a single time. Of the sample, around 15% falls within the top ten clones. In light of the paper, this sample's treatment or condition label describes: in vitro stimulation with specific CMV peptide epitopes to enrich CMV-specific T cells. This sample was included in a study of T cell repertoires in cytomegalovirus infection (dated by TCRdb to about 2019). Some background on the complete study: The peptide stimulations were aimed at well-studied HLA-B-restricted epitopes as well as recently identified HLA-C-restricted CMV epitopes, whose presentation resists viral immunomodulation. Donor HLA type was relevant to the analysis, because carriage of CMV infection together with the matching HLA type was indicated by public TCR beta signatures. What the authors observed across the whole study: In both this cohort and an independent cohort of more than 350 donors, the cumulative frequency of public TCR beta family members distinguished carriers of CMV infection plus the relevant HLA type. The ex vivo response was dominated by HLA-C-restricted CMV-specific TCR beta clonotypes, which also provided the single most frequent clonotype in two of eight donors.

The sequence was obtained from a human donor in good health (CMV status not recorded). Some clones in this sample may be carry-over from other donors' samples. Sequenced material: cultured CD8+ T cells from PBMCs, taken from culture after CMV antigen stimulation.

Here the CDR3 is given as CASSVEGLAAGELFF. The DNA is as follows: TGTGCCAGCAGCGTTGAGGGACTAGCGGCCGGGGAGCTGTTTTTT. The receptor chain draws on TRBV7-9 and TRBJ2-2; 11 bases in the junction line up with TRBD2. V is trimmed back by 5 bases and J by 6 bases, and the junction contains 5 bases that no gene match accounts for. The CDR3 spans 15 residues, from the cysteine through the phenylalanine. Of all the DNA, just the CDR3 is kept, 45 bases in frame from base 1. CDR1 and CDR2 were assigned from the germline V gene (reference sequence) as SEHNR and FQNEAQ.